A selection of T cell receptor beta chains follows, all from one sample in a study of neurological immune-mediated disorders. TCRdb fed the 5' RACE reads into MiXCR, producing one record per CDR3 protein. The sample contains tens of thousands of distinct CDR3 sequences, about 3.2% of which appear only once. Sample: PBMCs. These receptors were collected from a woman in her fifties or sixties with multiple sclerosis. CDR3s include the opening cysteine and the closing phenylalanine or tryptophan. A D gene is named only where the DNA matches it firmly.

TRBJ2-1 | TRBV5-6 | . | CASNLGGPRDEQFF
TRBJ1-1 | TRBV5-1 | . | CASSLGHLVNTEAFF
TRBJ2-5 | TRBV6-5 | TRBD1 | CASSYGPGGTQYF
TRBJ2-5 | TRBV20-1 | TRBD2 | CSARDPQREDIETQYF
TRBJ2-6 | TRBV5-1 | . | CASTLSGAGANVLTF
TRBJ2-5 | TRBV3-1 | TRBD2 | CASSSRLAGPEETQYF
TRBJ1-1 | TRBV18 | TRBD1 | CASSQDRARTEAFF
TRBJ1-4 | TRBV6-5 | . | CASSYSNGINEKLFF
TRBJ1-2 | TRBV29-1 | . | CSVEEFLSGNVYGYTF
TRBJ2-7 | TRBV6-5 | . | CASSYAGEEQYF
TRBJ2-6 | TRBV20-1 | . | CSAIFGANVLTF
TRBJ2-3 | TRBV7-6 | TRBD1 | CASSYQGARVRDTQYF
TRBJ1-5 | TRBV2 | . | CASRRRGTLGQPQHF
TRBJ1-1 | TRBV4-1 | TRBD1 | CASSPGDRGFEAFF
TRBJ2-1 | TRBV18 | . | CASSPPANRIYNEQFF
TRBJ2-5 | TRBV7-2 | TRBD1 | CASSRDRGSEETQYF
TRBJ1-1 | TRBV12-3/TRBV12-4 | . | CASSPGTNYLLPEAFF
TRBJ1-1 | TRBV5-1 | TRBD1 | CASSDRDRVNTEAFF
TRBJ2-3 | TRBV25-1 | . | CASSDPGPRTDTQYF
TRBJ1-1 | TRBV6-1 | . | CASREVFKGTEAFF
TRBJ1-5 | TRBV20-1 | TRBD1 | CSARDIGGGGQPQHF
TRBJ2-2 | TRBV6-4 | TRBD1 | CASSDRTGWAGELFF
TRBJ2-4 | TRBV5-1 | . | CASTGAPSGIQYF
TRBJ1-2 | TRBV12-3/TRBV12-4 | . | CASSLALEDYTF
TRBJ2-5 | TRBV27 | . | CASSGRGETQYF
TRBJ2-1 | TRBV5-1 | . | CASSLPSYTAYNEQFF
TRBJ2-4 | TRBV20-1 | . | CSAQGHKNIQYF
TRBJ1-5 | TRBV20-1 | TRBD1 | CSAWTGAQPQHF
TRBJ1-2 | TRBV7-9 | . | CASSLEDRLRYGYTF
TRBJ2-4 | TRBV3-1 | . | CASSQDSLAKNIQYF
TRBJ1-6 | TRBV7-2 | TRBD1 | CASSLDRVNSPLHF
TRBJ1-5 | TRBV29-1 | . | CSVAPEPQHF
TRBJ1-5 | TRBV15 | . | CATSRGKVDGQPQHF
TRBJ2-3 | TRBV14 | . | CASSQVGGTADTQYF
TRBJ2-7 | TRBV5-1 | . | CASSLYDTAYEQYF
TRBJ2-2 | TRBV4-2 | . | CASSQETRGTGELFF
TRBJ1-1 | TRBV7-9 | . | CASSLGDIGGEAFF
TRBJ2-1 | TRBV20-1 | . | CSAPYPGASYNEQFF
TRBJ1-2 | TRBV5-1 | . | CASSLAGSSNYGYTF
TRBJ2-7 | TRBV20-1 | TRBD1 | CSAREGGRYEQYF
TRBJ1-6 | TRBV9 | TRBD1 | CASSGTGTGNSPLHF
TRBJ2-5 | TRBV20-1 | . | CSAQRHSQETQYF
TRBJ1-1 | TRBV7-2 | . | CASRPGGGVNTEAFF
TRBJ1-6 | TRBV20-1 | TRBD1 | CSAQTGGGVDSPLHF
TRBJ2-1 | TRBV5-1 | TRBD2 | CASSLEGSGVNEQFF
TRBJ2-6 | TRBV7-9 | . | CASSLLAGANVLTF
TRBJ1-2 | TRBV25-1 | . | CASSEYVGVGYTF
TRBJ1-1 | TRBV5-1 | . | CASSGGRTLNTEAFF
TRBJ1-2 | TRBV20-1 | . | CSASVQEENYGYTF